Shown below are 31 T cell receptor beta chains from a single sample sequenced in a study of blood T cell repertoires in COVID-19. The method was immunoSEQ multiplex PCR; TCRdb's version includes in-frame clones alone and lacks a portion of them. The sample contains about 120,000 clones, 90% of which appear only once. The sequencing sample was made of peripheral blood. The source is a man aged 60 to 75 with COVID-19, enrolled during active disease.

The rearrangement uses TRBV6-6 and TRBJ1-3, with D uncertain. Trimming took off 6 bases at V and 4 bases at J, with 19 bases between the two ends. Germline V lookup: CDR1 MNHNY, CDR2 SVGAGI (reference sequence). The CDR3 runs to 16 residues. Here the CDR3 reads CASSHEVQSRGNTIYF. CDR3 DNA sequence: TGTGCCAGCAGCCACGAGGTCCAATCACGGGGAAACACCATATATTTT.

The chain joins TRBV7-9 to TRBJ2-5; 8 bases fit TRBD2. The V segment lost 4 bases and the J segment 5 bases; nucleotides outside the gene matches: 15. This CDR3 region has 17 residues. Germline V gene data show CDR1 as SEHNR and CDR2 as FQNEAQ (reference sequence). CDR3 region: CASSSTTGTSEGETQYF. CDR3 coding DNA: TGTGCCAGCAGCTCCACTACCGGGACTAGTGAGGGTGAGACCCAGTACTTC. Full variable domain (outside the CDR3, taken from reference TRBV7-9 and TRBJ2-5): DTGVSQNPRHKITKRGQNVTFRCDPISEHNRLYWYRQTLGQGPEFLTYFQNEAQLEKSRLLSDRFSAERPKGSFSTLEIQRTEQGDSAMYLCASSSTTGTSEGETQYFGPGTRLLVL.

The J gene is TRBJ2-1, the V gene TRBV27; 7 nucleotides line up with TRBD2. The CDR3 is 16 amino acids. Germline-derived CDR1 and CDR2 are MNHEY and SMNVEV (reference sequence). V lost 4 bases, J lost 0 bases, and 6 bases stayed unmatched. The CDR3, as DNA: TGTGCCAGCAGTTCATCTAGCGGTTACTCCTACAATGAGCAGTTCTTC. Translated: CASSSSSGYSYNEQFF.

This chain connects TRBV7-9 to TRBJ2-7, with 7 bases matching TRBD1. This CDR3 has 17 amino acids. Per germline, CDR1 SEHNR and CDR2 FQNEAQ (reference sequence). Losses at the gene ends were 5 bases for V and 0 bases for J; bases not matched to a gene: 13. CDR3 nucleotide sequence: TGTGCCAGCAGCCAGAAGGGTGTAGGGGGCCTCTCCTACGAGCAGTACTTC. Protein: CASSQKGVGGLSYEQYF.

The chain joins TRBV27 to TRBJ2-7; 9 positions agree with TRBD1. CDR3 length: 13 residues. From germline, CDR1 is MNHEY and CDR2 SMNVEV (reference sequence). V was pared by 3 bases and J by 3 bases, with 0 bases of the junction left unmatched. CDR3 amino acids: CASSLDRGYEQYF. As DNA, the CDR3 is TGTGCCAGCAGTTTGGACAGGGGCTACGAGCAGTACTTC.

V gene TRBV11-3 combines with J gene TRBJ2-1, with 10 positions matching TRBD2. The CDR3 is 17 amino acids. Looked up from germline, CDR1 is SGHNT and CDR2 is YENEEA. V lost 4 bases and J lost 2; bases outside the gene matches: 8. The CDR3 sequence: CASSSTRSGRAYNEQFF. In nucleotides, the CDR3 is TGTGCCAGCAGCTCGACTAGAAGCGGGAGGGCCTACAATGAGCAGTTCTTC.

The chain has TRBV6-5 and TRBJ1-5; TRBD1 matches 10 bases. V was pared by 6 bases and J by 3 bases, with 5 bases of the junction left unmatched. The CDR3 is made up of 15 amino acids. CDR1 is MNHEY, CDR2 SVGAGI, per germline. The CDR3 sequence: CASRLDRGNNQPQHF. The CDR3 coding sequence is TGTGCCAGCAGATTGGACAGGGGGAACAATCAGCCCCAGCATTTT.

The V call is TRBV4-1, the J call TRBJ2-2, with 9 positions matching TRBD2. The germline V gene has CDR1 MGHRA and CDR2 YSYEKL. J was trimmed by 10 bases and V by 3 bases; bases with no gene match: 9. The CDR3 is 15 amino acids. In nucleotides, the CDR3 is TGCGCCAGCAGCCAGGGATTAGCGGGAGAGGAGGAGCTGTTTTTT. Translated, it gives CASSQGLAGEEELFF.

The chain couples TRBV3-1 (or the pseudogene TRBV3-2) to TRBJ2-3; TRBD2 aligns across 7 bases. Germline V gene lookup returns CDR1 LGHDT and CDR2 YNNKEL (reference sequence). This CDR3 has 15 amino acids. After removal of 4 bases from V and 0 bases from J, the junction contained 4 bases not matched to a gene. This CDR3 reads CASSPLAASTDTQYF. DNA of the CDR3: TGTGCCAGCAGCCCCCTAGCGGCTAGCACAGATACGCAGTATTTT.

The chain employs TRBV5-1 and TRBJ1-4, with D uncertain. The CDR3 is made up of 14 amino acids. Germline V gene sequence: CDR1 SGHRS, CDR2 YFSETQ. V lost 4 bases and J 0 bases, leaving 7 bases between the germline ends. The CDR3 is CASSRDPTNEKLFF. In DNA, the CDR3 is TGCGCCAGCAGCCGGGATCCAACTAATGAAAAACTGTTTTTT. The full variable domain, in which reference TRBV5-1 and TRBJ1-4 provide the parts outside the CDR3, is KAGVTQTPRYLIKTRGQQVTLSCSPISGHRSVSWYQQTPGQGLQFLFEYFSETQRNKGNFPGRFSGRQFSNSRSEMNVSTLELGDSALYLCASSRDPTNEKLFFGSGTQLSVL.

This clone has a single count. V is TRBV3-1 (or the pseudogene TRBV3-2) and J is TRBJ2-1; tentatively, D is TRBD2 (6 bases). Germline V gene sequence: CDR1 LGHDT, CDR2 YNNKEL (reference sequence). The CDR3 is 15 amino acids. V lost 1 base and J lost 2, with 9 bases in between. Written as DNA, the CDR3 is TGTGCCAGCAGCCAAGTTCTAGCGCCCTACAATGAGCAGTTCTTC. Residues: CASSQVLAPYNEQFF.

This clone was seen a handful of times. The chain recombines TRBV5-1 with TRBJ1-2; no clear D gene. Germline V gives CDR1 SGHRS, CDR2 YFSETQ. CDR3 length: 13 amino acids. V was pared by 4 bases and J by 4 bases, with 11 bases between. CDR3 nucleotide sequence: TGCGCCAGCAGCCCGGGTACGGGCTATGGCTACACCTTC. Its protein product is CASSPGTGYGYTF.

CDR3 residues: CASSFGGSKKYEQYF. CDR3 DNA: TGTGCCAGCAGCTTCGGCGGGAGTAAGAAGTACGAGCAGTACTTC. The rearrangement uses TRBV5-4 and TRBJ2-7; TRBD2 aligns across 7 bases. CDR1 SGHNT and CDR2 YYREEE come from the germline V gene (reference sequence). V was pared by 2 bases and J by 4 bases, with 9 bases of the junction left unmatched. There are 15 residues in the CDR3.

V gene TRBV30 combines with J gene TRBJ2-5; TRBD1 might be the D (6 bases). The germline V and J ends were trimmed by 5 bases and 5 bases, with 18 bases remaining between them. This CDR3 spans 14 amino acids. Germline lookup yields CDR1 GTSNPN and CDR2 SVGIG (reference sequence). CDR3 in amino acids: CAWEDYRAGETQYF. The CDR3 DNA is TGTGCCTGGGAGGATTACAGGGCTGGGGAGACCCAGTACTTC.

The V call is TRBV27, the J call TRBJ2-2; maybe TRBD2 (7 bases). V shed 4 bases and J shed 7 bases, with 10 bases lying between them. This CDR3 contains 13 residues. Germline V gene data show CDR1 as MNHEY and CDR2 as SMNVEV (reference sequence). CDR3 in amino acids: CASSSGGYGELFF. The CDR3 DNA follows: TGTGCCAGCAGTTCGGGGGGCTACGGGGAGCTGTTTTTT.

The V gene is TRBV4-1, the J gene TRBJ1-5, with 7 positions matching TRBD1. The CDR3 totals 15 residues. V was clipped by 0 bases and J by 7 bases; unmatched bases: 6. Per the germline V gene, CDR1 is MGHRA and CDR2 is YSYEKL. CDR3 loop: CASSQDRGLSQPQHF. The CDR3 DNA reads TGCGCCAGCAGCCAAGATAGGGGGCTTTCACAGCCCCAGCATTTT.

This clone was counted a single time. This sequence joins TRBV6-2 or TRBV6-3 and TRBJ1-1, with TRBD1 matching 10 bases. CDR1 MNHEY and CDR2 SVGEGT come from the germline V gene. The CDR3 consists of 20 residues. J gave up 5 bases and V 3 bases, and 21 bases lay outside the gene matches. The CDR3 spells CASSYSPTEWGTGVRTEAFF. The CDR3, as DNA: TGTGCCAGCAGTTATAGCCCAACGGAGTGGGGGACAGGGGTAAGGACTGAAGCTTTCTTT.

The chain links TRBV12-3 or TRBV12-4 to TRBJ1-2; D is undetermined. CDR3 length equals 12 residues. Trimming took 5 bases from V and 5 from J, leaving 9 bases between them. CDR3 in amino acids: CASSPTRYGYTF. The CDR3, as DNA: TGTGCCAGCAGTCCTACTCGGTATGGCTACACCTTC.

The chain couples TRBV12-3 or TRBV12-4 to TRBJ2-7, with 8 positions matching TRBD1. V lost 4 bases, J lost 7 bases, and 6 bases stayed unmatched. The CDR3 has 13 amino acids. CDR3 amino acids: CASSWDRLGEQYF. The CDR3, as DNA: TGTGCCAGCAGTTGGGACAGGCTCGGGGAGCAGTACTTC.

V usage is TRBV10-3 and J usage is TRBJ1-6; 9 bases align to TRBD1. The CDR3 spans 15 residues. V was pared by 0 bases and J by 6 bases, with 0 bases of the junction left unmatched. CDR1 is ENHRY, CDR2 SYGVKD, per germline. The CDR3 DNA reads TGTGCCATCAGTGAGTCGGGACAGGGTAATTCACCCCTCCACTTT. Amino acid sequence: CAISESGQGNSPLHF.

V is TRBV6-5 and J is TRBJ1-2; possibly TRBD1 for D (6 bases). Trimming removed 5 bases at V and 2 bases at J, with 15 bases between. Germline-derived CDR1 and CDR2 are MNHEY and SVGAGI. This CDR3 contains 15 residues. The CDR3 loop reads CASSHYTGRNYGYTF. The CDR3 bases are TGTGCCAGCAGTCACTACACAGGGAGAAACTATGGCTACACCTTC.

This clone appeared a few times. V and J are TRBV11-3 and TRBJ2-3; 10 bases are a match to TRBD2. V lost 2 bases, J lost 4 bases, and 9 bases stayed unmatched. CDR3 length equals 17 residues. CDR1 and CDR2 (germline): SGHNT, YENEEA. The DNA of the CDR3 is TGTGCCAGCAGCTTATTCCTAGCGGGAGCGGATTCAGATACGCAGTATTTT. Translating gives CASSLFLAGADSDTQYF.

The chain's CDR3 is CAISVGDNEQFF. As DNA, the CDR3 is TGTGCCATCAGTGTCGGAGACAATGAGCAGTTCTTC. The V call is TRBV10-3, the J call TRBJ2-1; D is unclear. Germline assignment: CDR1 ENHRY and CDR2 SYGVKD. This CDR3 has 12 residues. Trimming took 4 bases from V and 5 from J, leaving 6 bases between them.

The chain links TRBV5-1 to TRBJ2-7; the match to TRBD1 covers 8 bases. There are 15 residues in the CDR3. CDR1 and CDR2 (germline): SGHRS, YFSETQ. Trimming at V came to 4 bases and at J to 3 bases, leaving 9 bases not matched to a gene. CDR3 sequence reads: CASSPLGGQGYEQYF. Written as DNA, the CDR3 is TGCGCCAGCAGCCCGCTCGGAGGACAGGGCTACGAGCAGTACTTC.

The CDR3 sequence: CASSASAVADSTDTQYF. The CDR3 DNA is TGTGCCAGCAGCGCATCAGCGGTAGCAGATAGCACAGATACGCAGTATTTT. This chain connects TRBV9 to TRBJ2-3; weak D call: TRBD2 (5 bases). Trimming shortened V by 3 bases and J by 0 bases, and 17 bases separated the two germline ends. The CDR3 has 17 residues. CDR1 and CDR2 from the germline V gene are SGDLS and YYNGEE.

The chain uses TRBV27 and TRBJ2-1; D unclear. The CDR3 sequence is 15 residues long. V was clipped by 6 bases and J by 0 bases, with 12 bases between them. Germline-derived CDR1 and CDR2 are MNHEY and SMNVEV (reference sequence). Here the CDR3 reads CASSLKPYSYNEQFF. DNA for the CDR3: TGTGCCAGCAGCCTAAAACCATACTCCTACAATGAGCAGTTCTTC.

CDR3 sequence reads: CARDSGLAGVLMGTDTQYF. CDR3 sequence (DNA): TGTGCCAGGGACTCGGGACTAGCGGGAGTGCTTATGGGCACAGATACGCAGTATTTT. The genes are TRBV2 and TRBJ2-3; 14 bases match TRBD2. J gave up 1 base and V 9 bases, and 15 bases lay outside the gene matches. The CDR3 totals 19 residues. Germline V gene lookup returns CDR1 SNHLY and CDR2 FYNNEI.

This chain uses TRBV30 with TRBJ2-7; a weak D match, TRBD2 (5 bases). Trimming stripped 2 bases from V and 7 bases from J, with 24 bases between. The CDR3 is 16 amino acids. Germline CDR1 is GTSNPN and CDR2 is SVGIG (reference sequence). CDR3 sequence reads: CAWSPLGPPGSGEQYF. The CDR3 region has the DNA TGTGCCTGGAGTCCCCTAGGGCCACCGGGCTCGGGGGAGCAGTACTTC.

The chain couples TRBV28 to TRBJ2-5; 10 nucleotides line up with TRBD1. This CDR3 is 16 amino acids long. CDR1 is MDHEN and CDR2 is SYDVKM in the germline V gene. J was trimmed by 7 bases and V by 5 bases; bases with no gene match: 13. The CDR3 loop is CASSRVPGQGRGTQYF. For the CDR3, the DNA is TGTGCCAGCAGTCGGGTACCGGGACAGGGGAGGGGGACCCAGTACTTC.

The chain has TRBV28 and TRBJ1-2; 8 bases are shared with TRBD1. This CDR3 is 14 amino acids long. Germline assignment: CDR1 MDHEN and CDR2 SYDVKM. With 3 bases clipped from V and 4 bases from J, the junction kept 4 bases outside the gene matches. In DNA, the CDR3 is TGTGCCAGCAGTTTGGGGACAGGCCCCTATGGCTACACCTTC. Amino acid sequence: CASSLGTGPYGYTF.

The V gene is TRBV10-1, the J gene TRBJ2-3; TRBD2 matches 8 bases. The CDR3 is 13 residues long. After removal of 5 bases from V and 5 bases from J, the junction contained 3 bases not matched to a gene. In germline, CDR1 is WNHNN, CDR2 SYGVQD (reference sequence). The CDR3 reads CASSSGSGDTQYF. The DNA of the CDR3 is TGCGCCAGCAGTAGCGGGAGTGGAGATACGCAGTATTTT.